This T cell receptor (beta chain) emerged from a study of neurological immune-mediated disorders. Study context: The multiple sclerosis group of roughly 35 included roughly 31 relapsing-remitting and 3 secondary progressive patients. Overall study results and limits: Expanded clones shared no CDR3 amino acid sequences across subjects, suggesting private repertoires in all groups.

On this clonotype: The target antigen is unknown. A much larger clone lies one base from this, so it may be a read error.

TCRdb fed the 5' RACE reads into MiXCR, producing one record per CDR3 protein. The sample shows approximately 82,000 distinct CDR3 sequences, 2.5% to 3% of them seen only once. This CDR3 is 13 amino acids long. Per the germline V gene, CDR1 is DFQATT and CDR2 is SNEGSKA (reference sequence). V lost 7 bases and J lost 0; bases outside the gene matches: 2. V gene TRBV20-1 combines with J gene TRBJ2-2, with TRBD1 matching over 7 bases. The receptor was derived from a woman aged 30 to 39 with multiple sclerosis. The specimen was PBMCs. Written as DNA, the CDR3 is TGCAGTGATACAGGGGCGAACACCGGGGAGCTGTTTTTT. This gives the protein CSDTGANTGELFF.